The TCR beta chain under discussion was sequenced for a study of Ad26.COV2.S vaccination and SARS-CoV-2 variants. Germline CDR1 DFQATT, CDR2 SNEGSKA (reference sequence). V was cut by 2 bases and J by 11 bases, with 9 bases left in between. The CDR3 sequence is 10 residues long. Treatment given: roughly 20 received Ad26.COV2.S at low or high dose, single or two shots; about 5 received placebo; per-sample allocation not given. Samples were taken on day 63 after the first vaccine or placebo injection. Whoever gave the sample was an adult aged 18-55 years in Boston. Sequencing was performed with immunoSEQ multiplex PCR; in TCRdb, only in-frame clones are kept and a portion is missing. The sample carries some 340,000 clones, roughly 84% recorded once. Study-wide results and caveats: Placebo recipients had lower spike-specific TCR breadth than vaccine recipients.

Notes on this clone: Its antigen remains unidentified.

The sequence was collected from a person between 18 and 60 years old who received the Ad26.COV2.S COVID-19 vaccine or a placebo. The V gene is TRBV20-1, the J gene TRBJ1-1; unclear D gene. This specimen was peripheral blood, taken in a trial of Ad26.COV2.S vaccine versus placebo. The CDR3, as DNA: TGCAGTGCTAGACAGGAAAGGGCTTTCTTT. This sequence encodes CSARQERAFF.